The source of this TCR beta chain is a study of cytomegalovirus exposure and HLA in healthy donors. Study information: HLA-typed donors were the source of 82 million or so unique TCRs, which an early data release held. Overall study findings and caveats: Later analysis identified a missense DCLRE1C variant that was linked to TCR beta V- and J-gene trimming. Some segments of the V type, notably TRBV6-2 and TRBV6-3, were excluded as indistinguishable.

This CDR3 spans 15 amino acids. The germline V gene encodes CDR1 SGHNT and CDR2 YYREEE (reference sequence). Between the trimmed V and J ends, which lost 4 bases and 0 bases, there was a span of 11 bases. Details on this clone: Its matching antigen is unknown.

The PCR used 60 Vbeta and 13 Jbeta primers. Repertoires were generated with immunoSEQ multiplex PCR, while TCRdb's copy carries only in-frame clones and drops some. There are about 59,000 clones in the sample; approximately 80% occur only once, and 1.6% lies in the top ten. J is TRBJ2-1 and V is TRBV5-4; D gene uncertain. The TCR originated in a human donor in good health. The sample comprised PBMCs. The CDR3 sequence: CASSSPKASYNEQFF. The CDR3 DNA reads TGTGCCAGCAGCAGCCCTAAAGCCTCCTACAATGAGCAGTTCTTC.